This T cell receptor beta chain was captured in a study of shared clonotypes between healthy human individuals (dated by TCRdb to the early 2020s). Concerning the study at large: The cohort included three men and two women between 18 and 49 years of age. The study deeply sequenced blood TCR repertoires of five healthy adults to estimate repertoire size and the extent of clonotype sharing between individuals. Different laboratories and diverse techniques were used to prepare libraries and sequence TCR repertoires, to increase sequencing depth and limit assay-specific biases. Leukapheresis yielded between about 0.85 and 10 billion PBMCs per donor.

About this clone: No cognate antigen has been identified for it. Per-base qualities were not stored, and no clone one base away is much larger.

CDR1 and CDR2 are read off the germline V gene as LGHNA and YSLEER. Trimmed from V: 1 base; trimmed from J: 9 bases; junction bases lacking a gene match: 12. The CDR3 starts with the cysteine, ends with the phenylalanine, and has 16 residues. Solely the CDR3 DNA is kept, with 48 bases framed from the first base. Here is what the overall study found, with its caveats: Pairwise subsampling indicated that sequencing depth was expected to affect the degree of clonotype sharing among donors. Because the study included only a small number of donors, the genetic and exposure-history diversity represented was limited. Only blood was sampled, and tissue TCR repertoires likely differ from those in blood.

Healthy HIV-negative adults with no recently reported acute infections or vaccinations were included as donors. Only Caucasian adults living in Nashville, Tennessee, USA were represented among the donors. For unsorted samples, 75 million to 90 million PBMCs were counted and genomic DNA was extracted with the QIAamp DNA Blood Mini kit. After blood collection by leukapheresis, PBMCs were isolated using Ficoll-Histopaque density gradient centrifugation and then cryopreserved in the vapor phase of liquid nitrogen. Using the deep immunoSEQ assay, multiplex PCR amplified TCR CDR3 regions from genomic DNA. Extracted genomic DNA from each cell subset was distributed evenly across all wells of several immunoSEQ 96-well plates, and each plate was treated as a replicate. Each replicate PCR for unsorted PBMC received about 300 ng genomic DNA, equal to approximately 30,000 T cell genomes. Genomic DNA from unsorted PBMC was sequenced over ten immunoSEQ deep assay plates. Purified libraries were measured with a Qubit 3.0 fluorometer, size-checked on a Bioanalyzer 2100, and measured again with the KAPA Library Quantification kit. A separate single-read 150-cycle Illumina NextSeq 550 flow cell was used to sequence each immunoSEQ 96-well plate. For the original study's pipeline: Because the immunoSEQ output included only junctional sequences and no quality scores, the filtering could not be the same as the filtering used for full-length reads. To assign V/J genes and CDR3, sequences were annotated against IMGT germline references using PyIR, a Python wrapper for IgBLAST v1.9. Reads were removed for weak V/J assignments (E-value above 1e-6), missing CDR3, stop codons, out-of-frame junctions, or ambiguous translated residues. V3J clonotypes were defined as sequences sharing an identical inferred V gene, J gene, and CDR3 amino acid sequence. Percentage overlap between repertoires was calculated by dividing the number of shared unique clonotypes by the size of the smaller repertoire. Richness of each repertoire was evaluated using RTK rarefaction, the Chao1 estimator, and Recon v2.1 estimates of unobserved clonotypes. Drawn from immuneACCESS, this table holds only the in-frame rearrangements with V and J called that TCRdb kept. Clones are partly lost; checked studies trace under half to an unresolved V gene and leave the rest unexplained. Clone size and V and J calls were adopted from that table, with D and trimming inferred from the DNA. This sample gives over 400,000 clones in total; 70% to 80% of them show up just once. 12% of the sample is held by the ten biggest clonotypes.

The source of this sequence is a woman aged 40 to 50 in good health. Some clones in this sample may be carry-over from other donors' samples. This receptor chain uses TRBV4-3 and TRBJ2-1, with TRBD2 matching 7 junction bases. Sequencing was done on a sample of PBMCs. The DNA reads TGCGCCAGCAGCCAAGTTGGCGGGAGAAGCGCAATTGAGCAGTTCTTC. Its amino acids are CASSQVGGRSAIEQFF.